This TCR beta chain was found in a study of beta chain features in type 1 diabetes. Notes on the study in general: Shorter TCRB CDR3s, moderately but significantly so, marked every one of the four CD4+ subsets in Type 1 diabetes patients.

Trimming removed 4 bases from V and 7 bases from J; junction bases left unmatched: 9. Germline V gene lookup returns CDR1 SGHRS and CDR2 YFSETQ. This CDR3 is 15 amino acids long. Populations isolated by sorting all had purity greater than 95%. This clone was picked up a small number of times. Its specificity is not known. Every bit of the isolated RNA underwent reverse transcription, so sequencing read expressed TCRB transcripts. Method: immunoSEQ multiplex PCR; TCRdb's copy keeps in-frame clones and lacks some. The table has hundreds of thousands of clones, 11% to 15% seen once. This chain uses TRBV5-1 with TRBJ1-4; 8 bases are a match to TRBD1. Material for sequencing was naive CD4+ T cells from blood. The sequence derives from a man aged 18 to 30 with type 1 diabetes. The CDR3 protein is CASSQRTGKSEKLFF. CDR3 sequence (DNA): TGCGCCAGCAGCCAACGGACAGGGAAGAGTGAAAAACTGTTTTTT.